This T cell receptor (beta chain) was identified during a study of shared clonotypes between healthy human individuals (dated by TCRdb to about 2020). Describing the broader study: A couple of women and a few men aged 18 to 49 years were included in the cohort. To estimate repertoire size and how much clonotypes are shared between individuals, the study performed deep sequencing of blood TCR repertoires from roughly five healthy adults. Between about 0.85 and 8.9 billion PBMCs per donor were obtained by leukapheresis. For each donor, three plates each were used for CD4 naive and CD4 memory, two plates were used for CD8 naive, and one plate was used for CD8 memory. To increase sequencing depth and limit assay-specific biases, different laboratories used diverse techniques to prepare libraries and sequence TCR repertoires.

Measured from the cysteine to the phenylalanine, the CDR3 is 13 residues long. Only CDR3 DNA remains: 39 bases, in frame from the first base. Unmatched junction bases come to 1, with V trimmed by 5 bases and J by 2 bases. Sequences LNHDA (CDR1) and SQIVND (CDR2) are obtained from the germline V gene (reference sequence). General study outcomes and caveats: Estimated clonotype richness was generally larger for naive than for memory subsets. Higher generation probabilities were observed for clonotypes shared by all four sorted-subset donors than for non-shared clonotypes. Even with the large sequencing depth, rarefaction of the sorted-subset datasets indicated that sequencing was incomplete. Only blood was sampled, and tissue TCR repertoires likely differ from those in blood. Pairwise subsampling indicated that sequencing depth was expected to affect the degree of clonotype sharing among donors. The small number of donors limited the genetic and exposure-history diversity represented. Sharing across several donors was observed for approximately 5% of naive CD4, around 3.5% of naive CD8, roughly 2.4% of memory CD4, and over 0.3% of memory CD8 clonotypes.

The donors were healthy, HIV-negative adults with no recently reported acute infections or vaccinations. Every donor was a Caucasian adult residing in Nashville, Tennessee, USA. CD4+ T cells were enriched through magnetic negative selection, after which naive cells were positively selected on CD45RA and the remaining negative fraction served as the memory subset. Blood was collected by leukapheresis, and PBMCs were isolated by Ficoll-Histopaque density gradient centrifugation and then cryopreserved in liquid nitrogen vapor phase. Analytical flow cytometry was used to check the purity and quantity of each magnetically sorted T cell population. Each sorted fraction had its genomic DNA isolated and then quantified by UV absorbance on a Nanodrop 2000c. Using the deep immunoSEQ assay, TCR CDR3 regions were amplified from genomic DNA by multiplex PCR. Extracted genomic DNA from each cell subset was spread evenly across all wells of several immunoSEQ 96-well plates, with each plate serving as a replicate. For sorted subsets, each replicate PCR was loaded with approximately 0.2 ug genomic DNA, equivalent to 30,000 or so T cell genomes. Purified libraries were quantified with a Qubit 3.0 fluorometer, sized on a Bioanalyzer 2100, and re-quantified with the KAPA Library Quantification kit. A separate single-read 150-cycle Illumina NextSeq 550 flow cell was used to sequence each immunoSEQ 96-well plate. Per the authors' processing: Because the immunoSEQ output held only junctional sequences and lacked quality scores, the filtering could not match the filtering applied to full-length reads. Sequences were annotated with PyIR, a Python wrapper for IgBLAST v1.9, and V/J genes and CDR3 were assigned using IMGT germline references. Reads were removed for weak V/J assignments (E-value above 1e-6), missing CDR3, stop codons, out-of-frame junctions, or ambiguous translated residues. V3J clonotypes were defined as sequences sharing an identical inferred V gene, J gene, and CDR3 amino acid sequence. To compute the percentage overlap between repertoires, the number of shared unique clonotypes was divided by the size of the smaller repertoire. Richness of each repertoire was evaluated using RTK rarefaction, the Chao1 estimator, and Recon v2.1 estimates of unobserved clonotypes. Generation probabilities for all TCRbeta clonotypes obtained by the gDNA method from a handful of donors were computed using OLGA. Here the immuneACCESS table is served through TCRdb, limited to in-frame sequences with V and J called. Missing clones are a known gap in these copies; in checked studies unresolved V genes cover under half, and the rest lacks a known reason. D and trimming were read from the DNA, whereas the V and J calls and clone size are those reported in that table. The sample records fewer than 3 million clones, under 95% of which are singletons. Of the sample, 0.37% falls within the top ten clones.

About this clone itself: Its antigen is currently not known. No clone much larger than this one lies a single base away; base qualities are absent.

The TCR comes from a man aged 18 to 29 in good health. Some clones in this sample may be carry-over from other donors' samples. This chain joins TRBV19 to TRBJ1-1; the central 8 bases match TRBD1. Sequencing was done on a sample of naive CD4+ T cells from PBMCs. Interpreted using the paper, the cell subset or site label stands for: CD45RA+ positively selected. The CDR3 protein: CASSGQGNTEAFF. The DNA sequence reads TGTGCCAGTAGTGGACAGGGTAACACTGAAGCTTTCTTT.